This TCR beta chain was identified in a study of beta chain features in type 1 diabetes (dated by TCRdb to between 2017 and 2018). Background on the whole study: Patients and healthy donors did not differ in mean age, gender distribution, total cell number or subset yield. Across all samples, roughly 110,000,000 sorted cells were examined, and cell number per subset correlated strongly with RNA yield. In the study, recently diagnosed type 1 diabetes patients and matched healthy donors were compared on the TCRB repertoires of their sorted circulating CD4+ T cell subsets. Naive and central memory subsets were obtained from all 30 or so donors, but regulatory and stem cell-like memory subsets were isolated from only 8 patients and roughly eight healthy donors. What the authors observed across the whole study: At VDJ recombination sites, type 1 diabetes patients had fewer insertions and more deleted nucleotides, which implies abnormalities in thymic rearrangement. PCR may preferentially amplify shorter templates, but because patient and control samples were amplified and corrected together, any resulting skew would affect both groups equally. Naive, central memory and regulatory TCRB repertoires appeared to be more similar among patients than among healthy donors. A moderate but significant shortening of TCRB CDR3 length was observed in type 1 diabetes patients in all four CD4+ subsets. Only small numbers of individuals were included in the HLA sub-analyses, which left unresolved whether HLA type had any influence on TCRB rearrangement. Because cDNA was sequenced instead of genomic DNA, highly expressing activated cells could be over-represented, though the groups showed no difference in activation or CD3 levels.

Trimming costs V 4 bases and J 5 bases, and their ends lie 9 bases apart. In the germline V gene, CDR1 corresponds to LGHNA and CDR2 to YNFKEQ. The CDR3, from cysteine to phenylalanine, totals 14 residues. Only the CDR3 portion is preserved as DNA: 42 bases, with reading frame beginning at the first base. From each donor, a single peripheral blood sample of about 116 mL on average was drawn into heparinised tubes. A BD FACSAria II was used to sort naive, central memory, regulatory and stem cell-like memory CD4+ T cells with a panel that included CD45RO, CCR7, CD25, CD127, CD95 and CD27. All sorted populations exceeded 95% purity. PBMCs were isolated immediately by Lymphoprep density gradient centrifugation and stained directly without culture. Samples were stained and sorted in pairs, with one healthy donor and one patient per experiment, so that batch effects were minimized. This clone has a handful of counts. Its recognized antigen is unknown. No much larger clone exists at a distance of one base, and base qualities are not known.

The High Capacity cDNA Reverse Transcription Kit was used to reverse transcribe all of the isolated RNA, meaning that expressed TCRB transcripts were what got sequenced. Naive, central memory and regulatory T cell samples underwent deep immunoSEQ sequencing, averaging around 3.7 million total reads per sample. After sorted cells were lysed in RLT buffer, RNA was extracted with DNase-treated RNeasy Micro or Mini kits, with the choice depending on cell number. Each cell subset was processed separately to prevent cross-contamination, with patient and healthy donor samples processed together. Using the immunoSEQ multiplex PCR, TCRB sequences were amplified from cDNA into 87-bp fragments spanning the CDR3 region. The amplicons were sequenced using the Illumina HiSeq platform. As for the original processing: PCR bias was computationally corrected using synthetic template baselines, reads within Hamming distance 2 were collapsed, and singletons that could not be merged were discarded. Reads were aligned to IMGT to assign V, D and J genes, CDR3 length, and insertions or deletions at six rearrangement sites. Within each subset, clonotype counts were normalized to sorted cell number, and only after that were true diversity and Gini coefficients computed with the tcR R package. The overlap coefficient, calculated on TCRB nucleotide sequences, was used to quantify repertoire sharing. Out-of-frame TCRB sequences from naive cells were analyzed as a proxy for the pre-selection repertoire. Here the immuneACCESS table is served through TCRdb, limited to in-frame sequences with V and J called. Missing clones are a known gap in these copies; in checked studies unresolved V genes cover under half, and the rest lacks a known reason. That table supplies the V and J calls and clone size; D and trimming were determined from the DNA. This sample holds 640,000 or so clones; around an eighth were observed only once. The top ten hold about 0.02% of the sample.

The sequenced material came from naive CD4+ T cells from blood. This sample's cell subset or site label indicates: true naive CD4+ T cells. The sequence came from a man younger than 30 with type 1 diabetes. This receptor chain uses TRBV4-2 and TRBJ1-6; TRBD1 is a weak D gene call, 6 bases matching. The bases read TGTGCCAGCAGCCCGAGACAGGATAATTCACCCCTCCACTTT. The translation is CASSPRQDNSPLHF.